This TCR beta chain is from a study of control samples from healthy donors and cancer patients. The CDR3 has 11 residues. With 6 bases removed from V and 6 bases from J, the gap between germline ends came to 7 bases. Assay used: immunoSEQ multiplex PCR; TCRdb lists only in-frame clones, some missing. The sample gives roughly 150,000 clones, 92% of which show up once; approximately 0.7% is in the top ten. The sequence derives from a woman aged 25-40 years in good health. V is TRBV12-3 or TRBV12-4 and J is TRBJ2-3; no definite D call. The sequencing sample was made of blood. This CDR3 is CASRLWDTQYF. In DNA form, the CDR3 reads TGTGCCAGCAGGTTATGGGATACGCAGTATTTT.